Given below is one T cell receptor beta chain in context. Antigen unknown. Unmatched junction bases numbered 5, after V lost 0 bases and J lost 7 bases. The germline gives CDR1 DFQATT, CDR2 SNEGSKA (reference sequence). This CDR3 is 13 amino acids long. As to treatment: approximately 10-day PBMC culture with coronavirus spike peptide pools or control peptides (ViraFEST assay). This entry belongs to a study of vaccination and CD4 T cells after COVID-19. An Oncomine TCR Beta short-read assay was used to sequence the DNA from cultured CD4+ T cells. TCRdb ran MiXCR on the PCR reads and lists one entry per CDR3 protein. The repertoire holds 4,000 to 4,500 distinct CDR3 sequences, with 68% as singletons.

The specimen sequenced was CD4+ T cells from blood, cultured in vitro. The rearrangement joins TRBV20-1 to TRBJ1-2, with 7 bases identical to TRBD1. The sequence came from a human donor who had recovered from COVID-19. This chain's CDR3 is CSARDQGGFGYTF. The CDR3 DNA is TGCAGTGCTAGAGATCAAGGGGGCTTTGGCTACACCTTC.